The next 10 T cell receptor beta chains were all read from a single sample in a study of T cell responses to AZD1222 COVID-19 vaccine. The protocol was immunoSEQ multiplex PCR, while the TCRdb copy is restricted to in-frame clones and leaves out a portion. The sample table includes over 140,000 clones. The specimen was peripheral blood. These receptors all come from an adult in good health.

The chain links TRBV30 to TRBJ2-3; the match to TRBD1 covers 8 bases. CDR3 size: 13 residues. The V gene's germline CDR1 is GTSNPN and CDR2 SVGIG (reference sequence). The CDR3 nucleotides read TGTGCTACAACAGGGGGTAGCACAGATACGCAGTATTTT. This sequence encodes CATTGGSTDTQYF.

The chain links TRBV5-1 to TRBJ1-4; maybe TRBD1 (5 bases). CDR1 and CDR2 (germline): SGHRS, YFSETQ. Trimming removed 5 bases at V and 0 bases at J, with 8 bases between. The CDR3 is 14 residues long. The CDR3 nucleotides read TGCGCCAGCAGTCCAGGGTCAACTAATGAAAAACTGTTTTTT. It is translated as CASSPGSTNEKLFF.

This CDR3 is CAWSHEVGGTEAFF. CDR3 nucleotide sequence: TGTGCCTGGAGTCACGAGGTGGGTGGCACTGAAGCTTTCTTT. The V call is TRBV30, the J call TRBJ1-1; D is undetermined. Trimming took 2 bases from V and 4 from J, leaving 14 bases between them. The CDR3 extends over 14 amino acids. The germline V gene has CDR1 GTSNPN and CDR2 SVGIG (reference sequence). Full variable domain (outside the CDR3, taken from reference TRBV30 and TRBJ1-1): SQTIHQWPATLVQPVGSPLSLECTVEGTSNPNLYWYRQAAGRGLQLLFYSVGIGQISSEVPQNLSASRPQDRQFILSSKKLLLSDSGFYLCAWSHEVGGTEAFFGQGTRLTVV.

The chain joins TRBV30 to TRBJ1-3; D possibly corresponds to TRBD1 (6 bases). The germline V gene has CDR1 GTSNPN and CDR2 SVGIG (reference sequence). With 4 bases removed from V and 2 bases from J, the gap between germline ends came to 6 bases. The CDR3 runs to 12 residues. CDR3 sequence reads: CAWNRAGNTIYF. CDR3 in DNA: TGTGCCTGGAACAGGGCTGGAAACACCATATATTTT.

V is TRBV10-3 and J is TRBJ1-2; perhaps TRBD1 as D (5 bases). Germline V gene sequence: CDR1 ENHRY, CDR2 SYGVKD. V lost 10 bases and J lost 8, with 20 bases in between. The CDR3 has 13 residues. The CDR3 DNA reads TGTGCCACTAACCAAAGGGACCCTGAGGGCTACACCTTC. This encodes CATNQRDPEGYTF.

This rearrangement joins TRBV10-3 to TRBJ1-2, with 8 bases aligning to TRBD1. V was pared by 8 bases and J by 4 bases, with 3 bases of the junction left unmatched. The CDR3 loop spans 12 amino acids. The germline gives CDR1 ENHRY, CDR2 SYGVKD. CDR3 DNA: TGTGCCATCCGGGACAGGAGCTATGGCTACACCTTC. This gives the protein CAIRDRSYGYTF.

The chain couples TRBV6-5 to TRBJ1-1; no clear D. V was clipped by 7 bases and J by 3 bases, with 15 bases between them. The CDR3 loop spans 14 amino acids. The germline gives CDR1 MNHEY, CDR2 SVGAGI. CDR3 region: CASTPTRGDTEAFF. CDR3 DNA sequence: TGTGCCAGCACCCCAACTCGGGGAGACACTGAAGCTTTCTTT.

The chain recombines TRBV12-5 with TRBJ1-1; 9 nucleotides line up with TRBD1. Germline loops: CDR1 LGHNT, CDR2 FRNRAP. The ends lost 5 bases at V and 1 base at J; junction bases unmatched: 11. CDR3 length: 17 residues. The chain's CDR3 is CASGAILTGGKNTEAFF. CDR3 DNA: TGTGCTAGTGGTGCTATACTGACAGGGGGGAAGAACACTGAAGCTTTCTTT.

The J gene is TRBJ2-2, the V gene TRBV21-1; the table's D gene call, TRBD1, was not cross checked with the DNA. TRBV21-1 is designated a pseudogene. CDR3 length: 22 amino acids. CDR3: CASSKARDRGPPLNANTGELFF. The CDR3 nucleotides read TGTGCCAGCAGCAAAGCGAGAGACAGGGGACCACCCCTAAACGCGAACACCGGGGAGCTGTTTTTT.

The chain couples TRBV9 to TRBJ1-1; D perhaps matches TRBD1 (6 bases). The germline V gene encodes CDR1 SGDLS and CDR2 YYNGEE. The CDR3 has 13 residues. Trimming took off 9 bases at V and 1 base at J, with 13 bases between the two ends. The CDR3 reads CATGQGTNTEAFF. For the CDR3, the DNA is TGTGCCACCGGTCAGGGGACGAACACTGAAGCTTTCTTT. The full variable domain, completed using reference TRBV9 and TRBJ1-1, is DSGVTQTPKHLITATGQRVTLRCSPRSGDLSVYWYQQSLDQGLQFLIQYYNGEERAKGNILERFSAQQFPDLHSELNLSSLELGDSALYFCATGQGTNTEAFFGQGTRLTVV.